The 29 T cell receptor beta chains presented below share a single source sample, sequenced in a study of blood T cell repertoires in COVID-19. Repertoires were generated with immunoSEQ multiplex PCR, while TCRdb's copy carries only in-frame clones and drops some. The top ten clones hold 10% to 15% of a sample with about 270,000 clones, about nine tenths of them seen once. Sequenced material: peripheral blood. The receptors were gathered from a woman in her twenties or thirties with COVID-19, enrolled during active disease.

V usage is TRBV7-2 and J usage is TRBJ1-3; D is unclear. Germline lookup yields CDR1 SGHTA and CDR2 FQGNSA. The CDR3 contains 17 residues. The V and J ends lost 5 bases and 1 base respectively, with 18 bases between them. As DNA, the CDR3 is TGTGCCAGCAGCCTCAATCCGGGTGCCCCTTCTGGAAACACCATATATTTT. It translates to CASSLNPGAPSGNTIYF.

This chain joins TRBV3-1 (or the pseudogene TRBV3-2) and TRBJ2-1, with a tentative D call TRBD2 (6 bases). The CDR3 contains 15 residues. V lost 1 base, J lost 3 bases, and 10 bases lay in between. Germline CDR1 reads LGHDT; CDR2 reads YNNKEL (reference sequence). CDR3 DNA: TGTGCCAGCAGCCAAGCGGGACTCCGCTACAATGAGCAGTTCTTC. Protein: CASSQAGLRYNEQFF.

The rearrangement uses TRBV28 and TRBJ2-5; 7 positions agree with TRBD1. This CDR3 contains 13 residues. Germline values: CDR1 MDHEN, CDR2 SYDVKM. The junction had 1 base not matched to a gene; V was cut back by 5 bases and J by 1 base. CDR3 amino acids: CASSRTGQETQYF. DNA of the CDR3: TGTGCCAGCAGTCGGACAGGCCAAGAGACCCAGTACTTC.

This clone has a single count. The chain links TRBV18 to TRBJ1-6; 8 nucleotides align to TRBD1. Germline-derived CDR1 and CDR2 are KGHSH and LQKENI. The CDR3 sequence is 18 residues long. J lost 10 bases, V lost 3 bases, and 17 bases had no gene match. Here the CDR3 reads CASSPLSRGQGTGSPLHF. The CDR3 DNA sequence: TGTGCCAGCTCACCTCTGAGCAGGGGGCAGGGAACCGGATCACCCCTCCACTTT.

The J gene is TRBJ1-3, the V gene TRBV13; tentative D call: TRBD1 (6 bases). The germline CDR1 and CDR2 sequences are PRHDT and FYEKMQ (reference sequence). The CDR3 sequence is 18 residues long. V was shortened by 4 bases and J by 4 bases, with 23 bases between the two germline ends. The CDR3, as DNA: TGTGCCAGCAGCTCGAAGGGGCGACAGGAAAAGTGGGGAAACACCATATATTTT. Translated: CASSSKGRQEKWGNTIYF.

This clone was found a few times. In DNA form, the CDR3 reads TGTGCCAGCAGCTTGGCAGGGGCCATAAATTCACCCCTCCACTTT. Its translation: CASSLAGAINSPLHF. The chain is built from TRBV5-4 and TRBJ1-6, with TRBD1 as a possible D gene (6 bases). This CDR3 has 15 residues. The V gene's germline CDR1 is SGHNT and CDR2 YYREEE (reference sequence). Trimming took off 0 bases at V and 7 bases at J, with 11 bases between the two ends.

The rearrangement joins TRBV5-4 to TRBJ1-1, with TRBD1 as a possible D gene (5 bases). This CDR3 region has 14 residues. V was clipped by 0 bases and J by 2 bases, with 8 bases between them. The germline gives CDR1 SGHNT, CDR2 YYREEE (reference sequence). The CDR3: CASSLDRRNTEAFF. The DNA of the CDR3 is TGTGCCAGCAGCTTGGACAGGAGAAACACTGAAGCTTTCTTT.

The CDR3 sequence is CASSQGAGELFF. The CDR3 bases are TGTGCCAGTAGCCAAGGGGCCGGGGAGCTGTTTTTT. The chain joins TRBV19 to TRBJ2-2, with D tentatively TRBD1 (5 bases). V was trimmed by 6 bases and J by 6 bases, leaving 8 bases between them. Germline V gene sequence: CDR1 LNHDA, CDR2 SQIVND (reference sequence). The CDR3 runs 12 residues.

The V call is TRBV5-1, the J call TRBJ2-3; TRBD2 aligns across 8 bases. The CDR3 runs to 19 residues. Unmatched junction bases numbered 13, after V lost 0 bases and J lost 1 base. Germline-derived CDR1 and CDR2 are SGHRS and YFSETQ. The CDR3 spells CASSLVSGALWSGTDTQYF. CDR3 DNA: TGCGCCAGCAGCTTGGTTAGCGGGGCTCTCTGGTCGGGCACAGATACGCAGTATTTT. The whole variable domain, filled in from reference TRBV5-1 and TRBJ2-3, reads KAGVTQTPRYLIKTRGQQVTLSCSPISGHRSVSWYQQTPGQGLQFLFEYFSETQRNKGNFPGRFSGRQFSNSRSEMNVSTLELGDSALYLCASSLVSGALWSGTDTQYFGPGTRLTVL.

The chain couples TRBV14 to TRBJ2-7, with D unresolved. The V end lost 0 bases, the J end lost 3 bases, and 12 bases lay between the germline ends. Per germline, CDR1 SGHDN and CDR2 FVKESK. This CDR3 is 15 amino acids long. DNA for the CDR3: TGTGCCAGCAGCCAAGATCTAGGCAGAAACTACGAGCAGTACTTC. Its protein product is CASSQDLGRNYEQYF.

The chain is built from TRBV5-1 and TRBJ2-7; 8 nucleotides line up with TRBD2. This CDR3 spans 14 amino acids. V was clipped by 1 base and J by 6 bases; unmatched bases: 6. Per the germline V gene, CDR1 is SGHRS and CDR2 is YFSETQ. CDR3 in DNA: TGCGCCAGCAGCTTGTTAGCGGGGACCGGCGAGCAGTACTTC. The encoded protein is CASSLLAGTGEQYF.

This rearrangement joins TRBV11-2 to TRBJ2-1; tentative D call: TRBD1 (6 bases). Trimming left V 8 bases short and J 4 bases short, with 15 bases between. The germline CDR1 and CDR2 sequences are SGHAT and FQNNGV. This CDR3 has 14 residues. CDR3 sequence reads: CASGQGSRYNEQFF. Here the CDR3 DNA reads TGTGCCAGCGGGCAGGGGTCGCGATACAATGAGCAGTTCTTC.

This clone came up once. CDR3 residues: CATRPRGTGGNRNSPLHF. The CDR3 bases are TGTGCCACCCGACCGAGGGGGACAGGGGGGAACCGTAATTCACCCCTCCACTTT. The rearrangement links TRBV19 to TRBJ1-6; 11 bases line up with TRBD1. Per germline, CDR1 LNHDA and CDR2 SQIVND (reference sequence). There are 18 residues in the CDR3. V was pared by 10 bases and J by 6 bases, with 17 bases of the junction left unmatched. The variable domain in full, completed from reference TRBV19 and TRBJ1-6, reads DGGITQSPKYLFRKEGQNVTLSCEQNLNHDAMYWYRQDPGQGLRLIYYSQIVNDFQKGDIAEGYSVSREKKESFPLTVTSAQKNPTAFYLCATRPRGTGGNRNSPLHFGNGTRLTVT.

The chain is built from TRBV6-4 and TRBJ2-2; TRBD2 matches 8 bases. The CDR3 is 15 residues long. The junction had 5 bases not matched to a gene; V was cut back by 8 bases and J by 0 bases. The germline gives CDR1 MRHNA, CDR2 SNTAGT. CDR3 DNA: TGTGCCAGCTCCAGCGGGGGCGCGAACACCGGGGAGCTGTTTTTT. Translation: CASSSGGANTGELFF.

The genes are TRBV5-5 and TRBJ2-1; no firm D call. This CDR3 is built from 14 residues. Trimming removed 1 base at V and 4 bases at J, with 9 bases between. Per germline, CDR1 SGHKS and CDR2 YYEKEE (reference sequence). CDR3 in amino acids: CASSLWWQYNEQFF. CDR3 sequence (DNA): TGTGCCAGCAGCTTGTGGTGGCAGTACAATGAGCAGTTCTTC.

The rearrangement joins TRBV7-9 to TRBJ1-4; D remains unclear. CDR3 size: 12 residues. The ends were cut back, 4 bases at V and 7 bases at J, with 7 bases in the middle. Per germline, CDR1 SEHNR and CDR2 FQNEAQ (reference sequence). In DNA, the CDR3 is TGTGCCAGCAGCTGGTTGGCTGAAAAACTGTTTTTT. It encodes CASSWLAEKLFF. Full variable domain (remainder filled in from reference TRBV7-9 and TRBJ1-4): DTGVSQNPRHKITKRGQNVTFRCDPISEHNRLYWYRQTLGQGPEFLTYFQNEAQLEKSRLLSDRFSAERPKGSFSTLEIQRTEQGDSAMYLCASSWLAEKLFFGSGTQLSVL.

The CDR3 DNA reads as TGCAGCGTCCCGGGGTTGGGGAACACTGAAGCTTTCTTT. Its protein is CSVPGLGNTEAFF. This chain uses TRBV29-1 with TRBJ1-1, with unresolved D. V dropped 6 bases and J dropped 1 base, with 12 bases sitting between them. Per the germline V gene, CDR1 is SQVTM and CDR2 is ANQGSEA. The CDR3 extends over 13 amino acids.

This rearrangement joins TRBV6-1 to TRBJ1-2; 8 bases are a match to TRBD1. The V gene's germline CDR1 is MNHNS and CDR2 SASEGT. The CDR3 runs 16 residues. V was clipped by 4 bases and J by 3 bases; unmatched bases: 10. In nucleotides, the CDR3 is TGTGCCAGCAGTGGCGCCTTGGGACAGGCGGACTATGGCTACACCTTC. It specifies CASSGALGQADYGYTF.

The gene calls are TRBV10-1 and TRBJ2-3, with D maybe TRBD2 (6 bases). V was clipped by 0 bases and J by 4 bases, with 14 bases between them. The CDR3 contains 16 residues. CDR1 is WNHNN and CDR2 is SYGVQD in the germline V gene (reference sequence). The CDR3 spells CASSESPTSRPDTQYF. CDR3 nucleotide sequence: TGCGCCAGCAGTGAGTCGCCGACTAGTCGGCCAGATACGCAGTATTTT.

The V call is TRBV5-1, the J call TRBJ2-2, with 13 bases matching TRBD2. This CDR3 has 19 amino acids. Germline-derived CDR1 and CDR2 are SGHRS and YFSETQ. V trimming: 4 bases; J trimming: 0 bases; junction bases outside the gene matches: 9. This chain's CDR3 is CASSVSGLAGSTNTGELFF. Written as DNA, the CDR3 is TGCGCCAGCAGCGTCTCGGGACTAGCGGGGTCAACGAACACCGGGGAGCTGTTTTTT.

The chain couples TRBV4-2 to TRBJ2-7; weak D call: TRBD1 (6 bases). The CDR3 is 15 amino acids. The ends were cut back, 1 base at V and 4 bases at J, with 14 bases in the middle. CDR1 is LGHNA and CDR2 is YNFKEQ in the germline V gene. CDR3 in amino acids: CASSQAGASQYEQYF. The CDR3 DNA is TGTGCCAGCAGCCAAGCAGGGGCCTCCCAGTACGAGCAGTACTTC.

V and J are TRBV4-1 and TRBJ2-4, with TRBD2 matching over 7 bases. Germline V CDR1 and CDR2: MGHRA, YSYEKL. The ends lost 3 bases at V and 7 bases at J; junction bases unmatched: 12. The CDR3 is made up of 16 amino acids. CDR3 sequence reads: CASSHPGRGYLNIQYF. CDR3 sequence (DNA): TGCGCCAGCAGCCACCCGGGGAGGGGTTATCTTAACATTCAGTACTTC.

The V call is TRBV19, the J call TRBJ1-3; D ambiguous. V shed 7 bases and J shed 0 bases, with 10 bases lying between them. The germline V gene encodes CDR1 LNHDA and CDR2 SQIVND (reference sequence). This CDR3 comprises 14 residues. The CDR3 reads CASTTASSGNTIYF. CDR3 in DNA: TGTGCCAGTACGACTGCCAGCTCTGGAAACACCATATATTTT. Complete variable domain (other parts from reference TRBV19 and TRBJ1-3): DGGITQSPKYLFRKEGQNVTLSCEQNLNHDAMYWYRQDPGQGLRLIYYSQIVNDFQKGDIAEGYSVSREKKESFPLTVTSAQKNPTAFYLCASTTASSGNTIYFGEGSWLTVV.

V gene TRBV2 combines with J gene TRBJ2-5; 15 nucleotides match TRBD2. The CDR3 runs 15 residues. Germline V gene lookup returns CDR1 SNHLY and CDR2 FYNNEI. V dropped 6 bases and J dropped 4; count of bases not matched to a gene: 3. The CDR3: CASRPGLAGGETQYF. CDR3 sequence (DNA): TGTGCCAGCAGGCCGGGACTAGCGGGGGGAGAGACCCAGTACTTC.

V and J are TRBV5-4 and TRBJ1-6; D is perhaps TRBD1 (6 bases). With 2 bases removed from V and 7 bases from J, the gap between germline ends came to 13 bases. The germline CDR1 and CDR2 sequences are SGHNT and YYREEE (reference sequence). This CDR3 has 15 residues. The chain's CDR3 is CASSFGQPSNSPLHF. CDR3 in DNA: TGTGCCAGCAGCTTCGGACAGCCTTCAAATTCACCCCTCCACTTT.

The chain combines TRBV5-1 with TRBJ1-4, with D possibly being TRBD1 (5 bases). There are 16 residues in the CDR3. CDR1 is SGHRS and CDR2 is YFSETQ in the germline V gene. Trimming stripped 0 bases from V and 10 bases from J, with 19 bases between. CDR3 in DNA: TGCGCCAGCAGCTTGGCCGGGCCAGAGGGGCGGGGAAAACTGTTTTTT. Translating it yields CASSLAGPEGRGKLFF.

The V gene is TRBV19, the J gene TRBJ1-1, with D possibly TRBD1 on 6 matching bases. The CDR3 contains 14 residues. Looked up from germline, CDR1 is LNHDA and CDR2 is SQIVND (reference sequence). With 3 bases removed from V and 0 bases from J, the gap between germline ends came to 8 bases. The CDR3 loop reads CASSITGMNTEAFF. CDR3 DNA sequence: TGTGCCAGTAGTATTACAGGGATGAACACTGAAGCTTTCTTT.

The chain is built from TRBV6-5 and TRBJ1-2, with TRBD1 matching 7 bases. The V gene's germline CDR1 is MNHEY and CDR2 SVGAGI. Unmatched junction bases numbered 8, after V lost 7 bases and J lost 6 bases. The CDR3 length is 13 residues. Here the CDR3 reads CASMGQRQDGYTF. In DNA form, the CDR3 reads TGTGCCAGCATGGGACAGCGTCAAGATGGCTACACCTTC.

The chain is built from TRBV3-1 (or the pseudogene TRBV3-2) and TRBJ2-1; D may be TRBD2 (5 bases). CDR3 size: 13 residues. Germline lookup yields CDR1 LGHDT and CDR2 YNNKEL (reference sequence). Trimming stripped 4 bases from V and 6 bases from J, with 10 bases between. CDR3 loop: CASSPQRVNEQFF. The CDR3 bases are TGTGCCAGCAGCCCCCAGAGGGTCAATGAGCAGTTCTTC.